This T cell receptor beta chain comes out of a study of blood T cell repertoires in COVID-19. Overall study: Sites across the United States, Italy and Spain contributed samples from acute and convalescent COVID-19. T cells, B-cell-depleted T cells, or PBMCs provided the cDNA or gDNA that served as material.

Residents of 24 US areas, aged roughly 18 to 89 years, made up the participants. In the original workflow: Amplification from reference gene primers served as the basis for estimated nucleated cell counts. This table comes from immunoSEQ multiplex PCR, and its TCRdb copy is limited to in-frame clones, with some not included. Clone size and V and J calls were adopted from that table, with D and trimming inferred from the DNA. This sample yields about 320,000 clones, of which around nine tenths are seen a single time; around 4.8% belongs to the top ten. This CDR3 is 15 amino acids long. The germline V gene encodes CDR1 MNHEY and CDR2 SVGAGI. V lost 6 bases, J lost 4 bases, and 8 bases stayed unmatched.

The chain uses TRBV6-5 and TRBJ1-4; 7 nucleotides agree with TRBD1. The TCR comes from a man in his fifties or sixties who had recovered from COVID-19. The sequencing input was PBMCs or T cells enriched from blood (not recorded which). The DNA of the CDR3 is TGTGCCAGCAGGGGGGGACAGAGAGTTAATGAAAAACTGTTTTTT. Protein: CASRGGQRVNEKLFF.